This T cell receptor beta chain emerged from a study of shared T cell receptors in the human thymus. Germline CDR1 SNHLY, CDR2 FYNNEI. This CDR3 region has 14 residues. V lost 5 bases to trimming and J lost 6 bases; unmatched junction nucleotides: 5. Generated by immunoSEQ multiplex PCR, the TCRdb table keeps only in-frame clones and is missing some. The sample includes some 700,000 clones, 70% to 90% of them seen just once. These records were also assigned to another study, of human thymus T cells. Turning to that study: Related work found strong thymic repertoire overlap between unrelated individuals.

The chain has TRBV2 and TRBJ2-1, with TRBD2 matching over 9 bases. The sequencing input was thymocytes. This clonotype was sampled from a girl under two years old with a congenital heart defect. This CDR3 reads CASSSSGELNEQFF. DNA for the CDR3: TGTGCCAGCAGTTCTAGCGGGGAGCTCAATGAGCAGTTCTTC.